The source of this T cell receptor (beta chain) is a study of CD8 T cells in ankylosing spondylitis. The study's findings and limits: Disease-linked clones bore a CD8+ phenotype and were relatively rare in peripheral blood. Eight or nine highly homologous variants formed a TCR beta motif that appeared characteristic of ankylosing spondylitis blood.

TCRdb processed the 5' RACE reads anew with MiXCR; each CDR3 protein has one entry. The sample holds 650,000 to 800,000 distinct CDR3 sequences, around 20% seen once. Per germline, CDR1 DFQATT and CDR2 SNEGSKA (reference sequence). Trimming removed 8 bases at V and 5 bases at J, with 18 bases between. The CDR3 runs 13 residues. As to this clonotype: The antigen is not known.

The sequence derives from a male donor with ankylosing spondylitis. The sequencing sample was made of blood, either unsorted or a sorted T cell fraction (not recorded which). The chain has TRBV20-1 and TRBJ1-1; TRBD1 might be the D (5 bases). The CDR3 sequence is CSPGPPVGTEAFF. The CDR3, as DNA: TGCAGTCCGGGGCCCCCGGTCGGTACTGAAGCTTTCTTT.